This entry lists 7 T cell receptor beta chains sequenced from one sample in a study of regulatory T cells in long-lasting Graves disease. CDR3 regions were amplified by Arm-PCR using iRepertoire HTBI primers to build TCR beta libraries. TCRdb passed the multiplex PCR reads through MiXCR, listing each CDR3 protein once. The sample carries hundreds of thousands of distinct CDR3 sequences, roughly a fifth recorded once. Time point meaning: persistent/refractory GD, antithyroid drugs over 5 years with positive TRAb. PBMC RNA was the source of the TCR library. Sample: peripheral blood mononuclear cells (PBMCs), taken when the disease was refractory, from a patient treated with antithyroid drugs. The receptor source for this set is a female donor with Graves disease.

The table lists this clonotype with a few counts. The chain employs TRBV7-3 and TRBJ2-3, with no clear D. Trimming left V 1 base short and J 3 bases short, with 5 bases between. Germline CDR1 reads SGHTA; CDR2 reads FQGTGA. CDR3 size: 13 residues. CDR3 DNA: TGTGCCAGCAGCTTAATCATGACAGATACGCAGTATTTT. Translating gives CASSLIMTDTQYF.

This clonotype was seen a handful of times. The J gene is TRBJ1-1, the V gene TRBV6-2 or TRBV6-3; D uncertain. CDR1 and CDR2 from the germline V gene are MNHEY and SVGEGT. The CDR3 has 14 amino acids. Trimming cost V 2 bases and J 8 bases, with 15 bases left between them. Here the CDR3 DNA reads TGTGCCAGCAGTTACAACGGGCCCGCGCCCGAAGCTTTCTTT. Protein sequence: CASSYNGPAPEAFF.

The chain recombines TRBV7-9 with TRBJ2-5, with 9 bases identical to TRBD2. V lost 1 base to trimming and J lost 4 bases; unmatched junction nucleotides: 7. This CDR3 has 16 residues. Germline loops: CDR1 SEHNR, CDR2 FQNEAQ (reference sequence). The CDR3 here is CASSLVGSGRGETQYF. CDR3 in DNA: TGTGCCAGCAGCTTAGTAGGTAGCGGGAGAGGAGAGACCCAGTACTTC.

This clonotype occurred many times. The V call is TRBV28, the J call TRBJ2-7, with D perhaps being TRBD1 or TRBD2 (5 bases each). CDR3 length: 15 residues. V lost 3 bases and J 5 bases, leaving 17 bases between the germline ends. Germline-derived CDR1 and CDR2 are MDHEN and SYDVKM. The CDR3 region has the DNA TGTGCCAGCAGTTTCAGGGAGAACAAAGCCCACGAGCAGTACTTC. Encoded protein: CASSFRENKAHEQYF.

In regard to this clonotype: Relative to the germline gene, one junction end is altered; a read error may explain this. The chain employs TRBV6-2 or TRBV6-3 and TRBJ2-5; 13 bases line up with TRBD2. Per the germline V gene, CDR1 is MNHEY and CDR2 is SVGEGT. This CDR3 has 17 amino acids. CDR3 bases: TGTGCCGGCAGTGAACTCGGGACTAGCGGGATCCAAGAGACCCAGTACTTC. It yields the protein CAGSELGTSGIQETQYF.

The gene calls are TRBV24-1 and TRBJ2-6, with no clear D. The CDR3 extends over 18 amino acids. Germline assignment: CDR1 KGHDR and CDR2 SFDVKD. Trimming took 5 bases from V and 1 from J, leaving 17 bases between them. This chain's CDR3 is CATSVRKGYRSGANVLTF. The CDR3 DNA follows: TGTGCCACCAGTGTCCGGAAGGGCTACAGATCTGGGGCCAACGTCCTGACTTTC.

The chain employs TRBV7-9 and TRBJ1-3, with D uncertain. Between the trimmed V and J ends, which lost 1 base and 1 base, there was a span of 14 bases. Germline values: CDR1 SEHNR, CDR2 FQNEAQ (reference sequence). The CDR3 totals 17 residues. The CDR3 nucleotides read TGTGCCAGCAGCTTAGTGACGGGCCGACCGTCTGGAAACACCATATATTTT. Translated: CASSLVTGRPSGNTIYF.